This is a list of T cell receptor beta chains from one sample in a study of cytomegalovirus exposure and HLA in healthy donors. Produced via immunoSEQ multiplex PCR; TCRdb's table is partial and in-frame only. Among some 160,000 clones listed, over 60% were seen once. Sequenced material: PBMCs. These TCRs come from a man aged 35-49 years in good health and CMV-seronegative. Both conserved end residues are part of each CDR3. D genes are given only for firm matches. Not every row has a clone size; where given, it reads once, few, many or a size class.

clone size,V gene,D gene,J gene,CDR3 protein,CDR3 DNA
few,TRBV5-6,.,TRBJ2-5,CASSLASAGGYQETQYF,TGTGCCAGCAGCTTGGCCTCGGCAGGGGGGTACCAAGAGACCCAGTACTTC
.,TRBV4-1,.,TRBJ1-5,CASSQVGFKQPQHF,TGCGCCAGCAGCCAAGTGGGCTTTAAACAGCCCCAGCATTTT
few,TRBV7-2,.,TRBJ1-5,CASSLGQADRPQHF,TGTGCCAGCAGCTTAGGACAGGCGGACCGGCCCCAGCATTTT
.,TRBV4-3,.,TRBJ1-5,CASSQGWGGPQHF,TGCGCCAGCAGCCAAGGCTGGGGAGGGCCCCAGCATTTT
.,TRBV11-2,.,TRBJ2-7,CASSLEQIRSYEQYF,TGTGCCAGCAGCTTAGAACAGATAAGGTCTTACGAGCAGTACTTC
.,TRBV20-1,.,TRBJ2-5,CSARESADQYF,TGCAGTGCTAGAGAGTCCGCGGACCAGTACTTC
few,TRBV30,.,TRBJ2-1,CAWSKAGLLNEQFF,TGTGCCTGGAGTAAAGCGGGCCTTCTCAATGAGCAGTTCTTC
.,TRBV6-1,.,TRBJ1-1,CASTHRDTEAFF,TGTGCCAGCACTCACAGGGATACTGAAGCTTTCTTT
.,TRBV5-1,TRBD1,TRBJ1-1,CASSFTGGSPEAFF,TGCGCCAGCAGCTTTACAGGGGGCTCACCTGAAGCTTTCTTT
.,TRBV5-1,TRBD2,TRBJ2-3,CASSFLAGGTDTQYF,TGCGCCAGCAGCTTTCTAGCGGGGGGCACAGATACGCAGTATTTT
.,TRBV7-2,.,TRBJ2-7,CASSLAGGASYEQYF,TGTGCCAGCAGCTTAGCGGGAGGAGCCTCCTACGAGCAGTACTTC
.,TRBV27,.,TRBJ2-6,CASSPPRGGANVLTF,TGTGCCAGCAGTCCGCCGAGAGGTGGGGCCAACGTCCTGACTTTC
.,TRBV6-1,.,TRBJ2-3,CASSDIGQASTDTQYF,TGTGCCAGCAGTGACATCGGACAAGCTAGCACAGATACGCAGTATTTT
.,TRBV29-1,TRBD1,TRBJ2-2,CSARDSAYTGELFF,TGCAGCGCAAGGGACAGCGCCTACACCGGGGAGCTGTTTTTT
.,TRBV4-3,.,TRBJ2-1,CASSRAPAAGQEDEQFF,TGCGCCAGCAGCCGAGCACCGGCCGCGGGGCAGGAGGATGAGCAGTTCTTC
few,TRBV2,TRBD1,TRBJ1-2,CASTQGPNYGYTF,TGTGCCAGCACACAGGGGCCTAACTATGGCTACACCTTC
few,TRBV7-2,.,TRBJ1-2,CASSLGFGYGYTF,TGTGCCAGCAGCCTCGGGTTCGGCTATGGCTACACCTTC
once,TRBV28,.,TRBJ2-7,CASSLDPGRGGKYEQYF,TGTGCCAGCAGTTTAGATCCAGGGCGGGGCGGAAAATACGAGCAGTACTTC
.,TRBV4-3,TRBD2,TRBJ2-2,CASSLNSGRVAGELFF,TGCGCCAGCAGCCTTAATAGCGGGAGGGTTGCCGGGGAGCTGTTTTTT
.,TRBV6-5,.,TRBJ2-1,CASSQGRGSEQFF,TGTGCCAGCAGCCAGGGGAGGGGGAGTGAGCAGTTCTTC
.,TRBV19,TRBD1,TRBJ1-2,CASSIWDRENYGYTF,TGTGCCAGTAGTATATGGGACAGGGAAAACTATGGCTACACCTTC
.,TRBV7-9,TRBD1,TRBJ2-7,CASSTQDRGKPYEQYF,TGTGCCAGCAGCACCCAGGACAGGGGAAAACCCTACGAGCAGTACTTC
.,TRBV5-1,TRBD1,TRBJ1-6,CASAGGQGARSPLHF,TGCGCCAGCGCGGGAGGACAGGGGGCTAGGTCACCCCTCCACTTT
few,TRBV13,TRBD1,TRBJ2-7,CASSINRGHYEQYF,TGTGCCAGCAGCATCAACAGGGGTCACTACGAGCAGTACTTC
few,TRBV15,TRBD2,TRBJ2-3,CATSSSGLAGVDTQYF,TGTGCCACCAGCAGCTCCGGACTAGCGGGGGTAGATACGCAGTATTTT
few,TRBV6-9,.,TRBJ2-7,CASSYGVCQHEQYF,TGTGCCAGCAGTTACGGGGTGTGCCAGCACGAGCAGTACTTC
.,TRBV10-3,.,TRBJ1-2,CAISEETGPNYGYTF,TGTGCCATCAGTGAGGAAACAGGTCCTAACTATGGCTACACCTTC
.,TRBV5-4,TRBD2,TRBJ2-2,CASSTGTTSNTGELFF,TGTGCCAGCAGCACCGGGACTACTTCGAACACCGGGGAGCTGTTTTTT
.,TRBV20-1,.,TRBJ1-4,CSATGREKLFF,TGCAGTGCTACAGGGAGGGAAAAACTGTTTTTT
.,TRBV10-3,TRBD2,TRBJ2-1,CAISNGLAGDQAEQFF,TGTGCCATCAGCAATGGACTAGCGGGGGACCAAGCTGAGCAGTTCTTC
.,TRBV2,.,TRBJ2-3,CASSDPGQPNTDTQYF,TGTGCCAGCAGTGATCCAGGACAGCCAAACACAGATACGCAGTATTTT
few,TRBV19,TRBD1,TRBJ1-5,CATTQGMRNQPQHF,TGTGCCACCACACAGGGGATGAGGAATCAGCCCCAGCATTTT
.,TRBV6-5,.,TRBJ1-4,CASSQGPGWGEKLFF,TGTGCCAGCAGTCAAGGTCCAGGGTGGGGAGAAAAACTGTTTTTT
few,TRBV30,.,TRBJ1-4,CAWTDGMNEKLFF,TGTGCCTGGACAGACGGGATGAATGAAAAACTGTTTTTT
.,TRBV4-2,.,TRBJ2-2,CASSQGSGNTGELFF,TGTGCCAGCAGCCAAGGATCAGGGAACACCGGGGAGCTGTTTTTT
few,TRBV7-2,.,TRBJ2-7,CASSLGYRGFYEQYF,TGTGCCAGCAGCTTAGGCTACCGGGGGTTCTACGAGCAGTACTTC
.,TRBV10-3,.,TRBJ1-2,CAISVDSLYGYTF,TGTGCCATCAGTGTGGACTCCCTATACGGCTACACCTTC
.,TRBV2,.,TRBJ2-7,CASSRLRGSHEQYF,TGTGCCAGCAGTAGACTTAGGGGTTCCCACGAGCAGTACTTC
.,TRBV28,TRBD1,TRBJ1-4,CASSPTGANEKLFF,TGTGCCAGCTCCCCTACAGGGGCTAATGAAAAACTGTTTTTT
.,TRBV28,.,TRBJ1-3,CASTLGGNTIYF,TGTGCCAGCACCCTCGGGGGGAACACCATATATTTT
.,TRBV19,.,TRBJ1-1,CASEAAVNTEAFF,TGTGCCAGCGAAGCGGCAGTGAACACTGAAGCTTTCTTT
few,TRBV5-4,TRBD2,TRBJ2-7,CASSLGLAGGGEQYF,TGTGCCAGCAGCTTGGGGCTAGCGGGAGGTGGTGAGCAGTACTTC
few,TRBV15,.,TRBJ2-7,CATSRDAGGSYEQYF,TGTGCCACCAGCAGAGATGCAGGGGGGTCCTACGAGCAGTACTTC
.,TRBV30,.,TRBJ1-1,CAWSRGAKNTEAFF,TGTGCCTGGAGTCGCGGCGCCAAGAACACTGAAGCTTTCTTT
.,TRBV30,TRBD2,TRBJ2-3,CAWTLSGRAATQYF,TGTGCCTGGACTCTTAGCGGGAGGGCCGCTACGCAGTATTTT
.,TRBV28,TRBD1,TRBJ1-1,CASSFGQANTEAFF,TGTGCCAGCAGTTTCGGACAGGCGAACACTGAAGCTTTCTTT
.,TRBV30,TRBD2,TRBJ2-7,CAWSVTSGRGEQYF,TGTGCCTGGAGCGTGACTAGCGGGAGGGGCGAGCAGTACTTC
few,TRBV6-1,TRBD2,TRBJ2-3,CASSAVAGGLLPDTQYF,TGTGCCAGCAGTGCGGTAGCGGGGGGCCTCCTCCCAGATACGCAGTATTTT
.,TRBV18,.,TRBJ1-3,CASSAPQYRVTGNTIYF,TGTGCCAGCTCGGCCCCCCAGTACAGGGTTACTGGAAACACCATATATTTT
.,TRBV20-1,.,TRBJ2-7,CSASQGYEQYF,TGCAGTGCTTCTCAGGGGTACGAGCAGTACTTC
.,TRBV28,.,TRBJ2-5,CASSLYGRGQETQYF,TGTGCCAGCAGTTTATACGGCAGGGGTCAAGAGACCCAGTACTTC
few,TRBV11-2,.,TRBJ2-5,CASSFILGGQETQYF,TGTGCCAGCAGCTTCATTCTGGGGGGTCAAGAGACCCAGTACTTC
.,TRBV18,.,TRBJ1-1,CASSPTVTGRDTEAFF,TGTGCCAGCTCACCAACGGTAACAGGACGGGACACTGAAGCTTTCTTT
once,TRBV5-1,TRBD1,TRBJ1-1,CASSFDRARNTEAFF,TGCGCCAGCAGCTTCGACAGGGCTCGGAACACTGAAGCTTTCTTT